Many counts were recorded for the clone carrying this T cell receptor beta chain. Antigen: not known. The sample originates from a study of T cells after yellow fever vaccination. General study results and limits: Researchers cautioned that FACS-sorted repertoires could harbor abundant clonotypes contaminating from the bulk population.

In TCRdb, the 5' RACE reads were re-called with MiXCR into one record per CDR3 protein. This table holds some 160,000 distinct CDR3 sequences, 6% to 7.5% found once. This receptor was identified in a man younger than 30 who received the YFV17D yellow fever vaccine. The material was CD4+ T cells sorted from PBMCs, obtained less than 6 days after the first yellow fever vaccination.

The CDR3 is CASSLGAGRTEAFF. CDR3 bases: TGTGCCAGCAGCTTAGGAGCCGGGCGCACTGAAGCTTTCTTT. The chain couples TRBV7-9 to TRBJ1-1; D remains unclear. CDR3 length: 14 residues. V shed 1 base and J shed 4 bases, with 10 bases lying between them. Germline-derived CDR1 and CDR2 are SEHNR and FQNEAQ (reference sequence). The complete variable domain, with remaining parts taken from reference TRBV7-9 and TRBJ1-1, reads DTGVSQNPRHKITKRGQNVTFRCDPISEHNRLYWYRQTLGQGPEFLTYFQNEAQLEKSRLLSDRFSAERPKGSFSTLEIQRTEQGDSAMYLCASSLGAGRTEAFFGQGTRLTVV.